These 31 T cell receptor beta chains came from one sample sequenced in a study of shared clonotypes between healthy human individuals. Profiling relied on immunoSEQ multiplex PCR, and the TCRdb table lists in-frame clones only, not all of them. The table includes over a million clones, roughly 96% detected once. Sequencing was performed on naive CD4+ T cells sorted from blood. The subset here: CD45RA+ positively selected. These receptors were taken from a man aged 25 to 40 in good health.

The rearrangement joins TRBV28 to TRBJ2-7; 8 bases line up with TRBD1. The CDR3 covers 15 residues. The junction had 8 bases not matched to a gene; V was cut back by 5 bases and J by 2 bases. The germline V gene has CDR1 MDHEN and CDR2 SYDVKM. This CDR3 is CASSHYGDRTYEQYF. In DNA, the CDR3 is TGTGCCAGCAGTCATTACGGGGACAGGACCTACGAGCAGTACTTC.

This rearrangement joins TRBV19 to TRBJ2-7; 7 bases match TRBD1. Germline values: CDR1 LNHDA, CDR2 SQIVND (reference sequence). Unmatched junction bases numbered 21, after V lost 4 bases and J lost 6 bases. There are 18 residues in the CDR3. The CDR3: CASSTSPFRTGVYGEQYF. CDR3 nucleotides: TGTGCCAGTAGTACGTCACCGTTTCGAACAGGGGTTTATGGCGAGCAGTACTTC.

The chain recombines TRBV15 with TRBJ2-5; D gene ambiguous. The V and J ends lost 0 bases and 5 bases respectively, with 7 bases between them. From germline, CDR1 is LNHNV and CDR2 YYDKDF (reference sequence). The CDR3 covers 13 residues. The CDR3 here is CATSRDPRETQYF. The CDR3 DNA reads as TGTGCCACCAGCAGAGACCCGAGGGAGACCCAGTACTTC.

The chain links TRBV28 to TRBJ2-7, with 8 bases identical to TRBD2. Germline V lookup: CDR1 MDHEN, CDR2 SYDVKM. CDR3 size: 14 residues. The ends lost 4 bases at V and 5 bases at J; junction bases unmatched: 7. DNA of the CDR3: TGTGCCAGCAGTTACGGGACTAGGCCGCACGAGCAGTACTTC. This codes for CASSYGTRPHEQYF.

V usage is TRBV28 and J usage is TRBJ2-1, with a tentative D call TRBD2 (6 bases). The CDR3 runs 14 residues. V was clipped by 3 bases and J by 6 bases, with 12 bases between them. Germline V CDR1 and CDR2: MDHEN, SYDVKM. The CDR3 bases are TGTGCCAGCAGTTTTGGGAGGACGGTCAATGAGCAGTTCTTC. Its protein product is CASSFGRTVNEQFF.

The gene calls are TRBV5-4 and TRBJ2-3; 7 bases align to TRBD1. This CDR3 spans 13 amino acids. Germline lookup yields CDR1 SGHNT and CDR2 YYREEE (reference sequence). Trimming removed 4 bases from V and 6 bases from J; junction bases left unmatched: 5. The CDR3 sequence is CASSKTGIDTQYF. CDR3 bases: TGTGCCAGCAGCAAGACAGGGATCGATACGCAGTATTTT.

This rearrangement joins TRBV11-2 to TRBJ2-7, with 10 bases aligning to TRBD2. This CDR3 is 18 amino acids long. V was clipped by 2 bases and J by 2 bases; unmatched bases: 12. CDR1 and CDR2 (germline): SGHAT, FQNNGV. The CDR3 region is CASSLRPPGLAATYEQYF. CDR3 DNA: TGTGCCAGCAGCTTAAGGCCTCCCGGACTAGCGGCCACCTACGAGCAGTACTTC.

CDR3 in amino acids: CASSVGAGINEKLFF. The CDR3 DNA is TGTGCCAGCAGCGTAGGGGCAGGGATTAATGAAAAACTGTTTTTT. The rearrangement joins TRBV9 to TRBJ1-4; tentative D call: TRBD1 (5 bases). V gave up 0 bases and J gave up 4 bases, with 10 bases separating them. Germline V CDR1 and CDR2: SGDLS, YYNGEE. The CDR3 loop spans 15 amino acids.

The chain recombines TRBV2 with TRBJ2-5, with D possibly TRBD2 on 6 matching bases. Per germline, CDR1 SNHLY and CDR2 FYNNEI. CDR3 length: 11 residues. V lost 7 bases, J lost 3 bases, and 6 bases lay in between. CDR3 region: CASKREETQYF. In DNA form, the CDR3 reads TGTGCCAGCAAGCGGGAAGAGACCCAGTACTTC.

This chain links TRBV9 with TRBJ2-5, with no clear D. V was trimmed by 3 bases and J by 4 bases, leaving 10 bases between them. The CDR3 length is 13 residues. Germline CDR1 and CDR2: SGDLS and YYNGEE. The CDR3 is CASSAPGPETQYF. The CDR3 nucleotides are TGTGCCAGCAGCGCCCCGGGCCCAGAGACCCAGTACTTC.

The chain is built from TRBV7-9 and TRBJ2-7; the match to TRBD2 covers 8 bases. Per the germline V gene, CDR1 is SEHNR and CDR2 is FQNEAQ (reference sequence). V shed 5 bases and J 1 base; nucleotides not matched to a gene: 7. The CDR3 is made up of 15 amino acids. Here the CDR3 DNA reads TGTGCCAGCAGCACGGGGACTAGACCATCCTACGAGCAGTACTTC. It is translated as CASSTGTRPSYEQYF.

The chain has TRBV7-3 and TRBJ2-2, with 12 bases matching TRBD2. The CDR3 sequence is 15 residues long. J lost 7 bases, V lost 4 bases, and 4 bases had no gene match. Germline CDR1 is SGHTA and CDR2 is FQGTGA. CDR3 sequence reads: CASSSGLAGNGELFF. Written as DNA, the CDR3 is TGTGCCAGCAGCTCGGGACTAGCGGGTAACGGGGAGCTGTTTTTT.

The CDR3 protein is CASSYVGRGGYEQYF. The CDR3 region has the DNA TGTGCCAGCAGTTACGTGGGCAGGGGTGGCTACGAGCAGTACTTC. The chain combines TRBV6-5 with TRBJ2-7; possibly TRBD1 for D (6 bases). CDR3 length equals 15 residues. V lost 2 bases to trimming and J lost 3 bases, with 14 bases between them. The germline V gene has CDR1 MNHEY and CDR2 SVGAGI.

CDR3 residues: CASRGLAGGIETQYF. The CDR3 DNA reads as TGTGCCAGCAGGGGACTAGCGGGAGGGATAGAGACCCAGTACTTC. The chain has TRBV5-4 and TRBJ2-5; 16 nucleotides align to TRBD2. This CDR3 spans 15 amino acids. Germline V gene data show CDR1 as SGHNT and CDR2 as YYREEE (reference sequence). The J segment lost 4 bases and the V segment lost 5 bases, leaving 2 bases of the junction unmatched.

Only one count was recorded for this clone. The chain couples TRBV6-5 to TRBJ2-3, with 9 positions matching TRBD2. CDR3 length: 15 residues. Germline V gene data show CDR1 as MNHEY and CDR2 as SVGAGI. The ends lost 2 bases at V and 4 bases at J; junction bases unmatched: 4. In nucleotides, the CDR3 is TGTGCCAGCAGTTACGTAGCGGGAGTCGCAGATACGCAGTATTTT. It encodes CASSYVAGVADTQYF.

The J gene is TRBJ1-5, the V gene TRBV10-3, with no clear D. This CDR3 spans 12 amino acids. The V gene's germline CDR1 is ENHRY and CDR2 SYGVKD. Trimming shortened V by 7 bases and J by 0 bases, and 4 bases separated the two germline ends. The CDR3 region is CAIKSSNQPQHF. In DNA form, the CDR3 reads TGTGCCATCAAAAGTAGCAATCAGCCCCAGCATTTT.

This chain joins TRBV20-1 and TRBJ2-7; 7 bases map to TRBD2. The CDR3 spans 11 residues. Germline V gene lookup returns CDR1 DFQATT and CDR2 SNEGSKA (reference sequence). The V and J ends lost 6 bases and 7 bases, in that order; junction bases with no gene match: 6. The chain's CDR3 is CSARARGEQYF. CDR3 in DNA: TGCAGTGCCCGAGCGCGGGGGGAGCAGTACTTC.

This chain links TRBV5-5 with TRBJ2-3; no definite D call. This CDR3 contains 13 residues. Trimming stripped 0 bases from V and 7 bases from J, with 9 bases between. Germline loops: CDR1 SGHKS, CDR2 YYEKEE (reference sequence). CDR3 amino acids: CASSLGLLNTQYF. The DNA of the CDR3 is TGTGCCAGCAGCTTGGGACTTCTTAATACGCAGTATTTT.

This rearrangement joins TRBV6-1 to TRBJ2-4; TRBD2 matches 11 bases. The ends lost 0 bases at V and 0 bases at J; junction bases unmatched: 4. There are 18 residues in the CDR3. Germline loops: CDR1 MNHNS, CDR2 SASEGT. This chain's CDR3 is CASSEALAGVGAKNIQYF. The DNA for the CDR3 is TGTGCCAGCAGTGAAGCACTAGCGGGAGTGGGAGCCAAAAACATTCAGTACTTC.

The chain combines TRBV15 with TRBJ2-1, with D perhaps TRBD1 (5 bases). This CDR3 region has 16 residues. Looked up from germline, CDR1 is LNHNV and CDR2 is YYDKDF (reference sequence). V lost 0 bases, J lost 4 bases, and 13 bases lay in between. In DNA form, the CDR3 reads TGTGCCACCAGCAGAGAAGGTGTAGGGGTTTACAATGAGCAGTTCTTC. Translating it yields CATSREGVGVYNEQFF.

The CDR3 loop is CASSPQTGGSYEQYF. For the CDR3, the DNA is TGTGCCAGCAGTCCCCAGACAGGGGGATCTTACGAGCAGTACTTC. V and J are TRBV28 and TRBJ2-7; 9 bases fit TRBD1. Germline-derived CDR1 and CDR2 are MDHEN and SYDVKM. The CDR3 loop spans 15 amino acids. V shed 5 bases and J 4 bases; nucleotides not matched to a gene: 9.

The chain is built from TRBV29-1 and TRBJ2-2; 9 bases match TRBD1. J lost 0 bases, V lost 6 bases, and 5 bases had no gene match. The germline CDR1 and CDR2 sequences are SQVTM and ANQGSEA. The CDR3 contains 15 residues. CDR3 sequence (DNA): TGCAGCGTGGCGTGGACAGGGGCGAACACCGGGGAGCTGTTTTTT. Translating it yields CSVAWTGANTGELFF.

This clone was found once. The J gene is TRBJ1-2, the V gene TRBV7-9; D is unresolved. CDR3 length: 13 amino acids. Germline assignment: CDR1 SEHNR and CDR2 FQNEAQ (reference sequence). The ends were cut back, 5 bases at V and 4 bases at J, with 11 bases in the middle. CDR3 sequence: CASSPAGSYGYTF. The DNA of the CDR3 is TGTGCCAGCAGCCCAGCGGGCAGCTATGGCTACACCTTC.

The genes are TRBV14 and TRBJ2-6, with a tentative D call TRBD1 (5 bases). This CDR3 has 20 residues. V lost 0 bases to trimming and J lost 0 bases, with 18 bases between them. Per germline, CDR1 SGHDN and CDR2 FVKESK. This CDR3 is CASSQDLGAAPLSGANVLTF. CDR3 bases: TGTGCCAGCAGCCAAGATTTAGGGGCGGCCCCCCTCTCTGGGGCCAACGTCCTGACTTTC.

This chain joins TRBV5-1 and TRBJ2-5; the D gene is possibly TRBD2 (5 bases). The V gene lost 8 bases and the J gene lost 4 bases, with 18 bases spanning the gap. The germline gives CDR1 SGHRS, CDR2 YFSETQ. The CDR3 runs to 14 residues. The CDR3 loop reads CASQARGSAETQYF. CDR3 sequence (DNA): TGCGCCAGTCAAGCGAGAGGGTCGGCAGAGACCCAGTACTTC.

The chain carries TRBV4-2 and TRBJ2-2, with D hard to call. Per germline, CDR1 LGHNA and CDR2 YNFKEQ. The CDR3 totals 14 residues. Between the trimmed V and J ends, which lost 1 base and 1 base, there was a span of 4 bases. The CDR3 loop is CASSQGENTGELFF. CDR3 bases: TGTGCCAGCAGCCAAGGGGAGAACACCGGGGAGCTGTTTTTT.

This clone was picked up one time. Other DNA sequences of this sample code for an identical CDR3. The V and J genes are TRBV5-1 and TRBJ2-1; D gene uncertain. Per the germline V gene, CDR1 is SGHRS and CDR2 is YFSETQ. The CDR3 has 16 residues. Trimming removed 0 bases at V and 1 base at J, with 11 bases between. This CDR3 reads CASSLGVGSSYNEQFF. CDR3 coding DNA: TGCGCCAGCAGCTTGGGGGTGGGCTCATCCTACAATGAGCAGTTCTTC.

This CDR3 is CASIQGGSGNTIYF. CDR3 bases: TGTGCCAGCATTCAGGGTGGCTCTGGAAACACCATATATTTT. V is TRBV7-8 and J is TRBJ1-3, with D maybe TRBD1 (5 bases). The V gene's germline CDR1 is SGHVS and CDR2 FQNEAQ. The ends were cut back, 7 bases at V and 0 bases at J, with 10 bases in the middle. The CDR3 loop spans 14 amino acids.

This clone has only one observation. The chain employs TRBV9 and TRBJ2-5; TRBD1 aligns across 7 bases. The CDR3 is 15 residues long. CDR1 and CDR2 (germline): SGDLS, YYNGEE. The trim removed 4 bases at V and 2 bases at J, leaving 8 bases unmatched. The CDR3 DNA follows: TGTGCCAGCAGCACCGGGACAGCGACACAAGAGACCCAGTACTTC. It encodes CASSTGTATQETQYF.

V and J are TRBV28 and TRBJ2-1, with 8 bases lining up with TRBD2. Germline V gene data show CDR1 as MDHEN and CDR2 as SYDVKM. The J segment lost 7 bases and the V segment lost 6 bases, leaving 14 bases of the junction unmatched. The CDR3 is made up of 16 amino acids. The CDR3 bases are TGTGCCAGCAGCCCCCGGGGAGCGGGAGTGCATAATGAGCAGTTCTTC. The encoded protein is CASSPRGAGVHNEQFF.

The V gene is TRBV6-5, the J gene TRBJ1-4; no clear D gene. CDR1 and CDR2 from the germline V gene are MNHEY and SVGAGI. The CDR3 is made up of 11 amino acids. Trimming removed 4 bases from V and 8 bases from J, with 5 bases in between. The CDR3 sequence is CASSLGEKLFF. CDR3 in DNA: TGTGCCAGCAGTTTGGGGGAAAAACTGTTTTTT.